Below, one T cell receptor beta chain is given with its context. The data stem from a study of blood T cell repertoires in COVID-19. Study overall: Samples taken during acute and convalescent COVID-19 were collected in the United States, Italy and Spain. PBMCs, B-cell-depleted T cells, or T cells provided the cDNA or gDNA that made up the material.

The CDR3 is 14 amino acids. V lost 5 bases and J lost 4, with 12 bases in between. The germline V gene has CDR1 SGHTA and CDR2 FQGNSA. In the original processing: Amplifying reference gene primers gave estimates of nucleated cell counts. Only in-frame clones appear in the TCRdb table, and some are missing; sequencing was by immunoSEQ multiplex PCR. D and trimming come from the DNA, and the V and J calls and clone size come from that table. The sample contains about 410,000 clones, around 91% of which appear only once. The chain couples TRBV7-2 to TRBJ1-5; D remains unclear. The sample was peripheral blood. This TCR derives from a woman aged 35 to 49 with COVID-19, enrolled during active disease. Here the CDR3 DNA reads TGTGCCAGCAGCACCCGGACTGGAAATCAGCCCCAGCATTTT. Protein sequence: CASSTRTGNQPQHF.